Listed below are T cell receptor beta chains from one sample, sequenced in a study of shared clonotypes between healthy human individuals. Assay used: immunoSEQ multiplex PCR; TCRdb lists only in-frame clones, some missing. Altogether 2 million to 2.5 million clones are present, 85% to 95% being singletons, with the ten largest covering approximately 0.4%. The source material was naive CD4+ T cells from PBMCs. The receptor set was obtained from a man younger than 30 in good health. Some clones in this sample may be carry-over from other donors' samples. Both conserved end residues are part of each CDR3. A D gene is named only where the DNA matches it firmly. Clone size appears in some rows only: once, few, many, or a class for an expanded clone.

CDR3 length: 15; V gene: TRBV7-2; clone size: .; J gene: TRBJ1-2; D gene: TRBD1; CDR3 DNA: TGTGCCAGCAGCTTAGTCAAATGGACAGGGGTCGGCTACACCTTC; CDR3 protein: CASSLVKWTGVGYTF
CDR3 length: 12; V gene: TRBV29-1; clone size: few; J gene: TRBJ1-1; D gene: TRBD1; CDR3 DNA: TGCAGCGTTAAGAGACAGGGGTCTGAAGCTTTCTTT; CDR3 protein: CSVKRQGSEAFF
CDR3 length: 14; V gene: TRBV6-6; clone size: .; J gene: TRBJ1-2; D gene: .; CDR3 DNA: TGTGCCAGCAGCCCCCGGGGGGCCAGGGATGGCTACACCTTC; CDR3 protein: CASSPRGARDGYTF
CDR3 length: 17; V gene: TRBV5-4; clone size: .; J gene: TRBJ2-4; D gene: .; CDR3 DNA: TGTGCCAGCAGCTTGGGGGGCAGCCGCTCAGCCAAAAACATTCAGTACTTC; CDR3 protein: CASSLGGSRSAKNIQYF
CDR3 length: 15; V gene: TRBV28; clone size: .; J gene: TRBJ1-3; D gene: .; CDR3 DNA: TGTGCCAGCAGTGACAGGCTTTACTCTGGAAACACCATATATTTT; CDR3 protein: CASSDRLYSGNTIYF
CDR3 length: 15; V gene: TRBV28; clone size: .; J gene: TRBJ2-3; D gene: .; CDR3 DNA: TGTGCCAGCAGTTCCCGGGTTAGGGTTAGGGATACGCAGTATTTT; CDR3 protein: CASSSRVRVRDTQYF
CDR3 length: 15; V gene: TRBV5-1; clone size: .; J gene: TRBJ2-7; D gene: .; CDR3 DNA: TGCGCCAGCAGCCCTTCTGGGGGCATCCCTTTCGAGCAGTACTTC; CDR3 protein: CASSPSGGIPFEQYF
CDR3 length: 14; V gene: TRBV2; clone size: .; J gene: TRBJ2-1; D gene: TRBD2; CDR3 DNA: TGTGCCAGCAAGTGGCTAGCGGTCTACAATGAGCAGTTCTTC; CDR3 protein: CASKWLAVYNEQFF
CDR3 length: 13; V gene: TRBV28; clone size: .; J gene: TRBJ1-2; D gene: TRBD1; CDR3 DNA: TGTGCCAGCAGTGTACTTAGGGGGCACGGCTACACCTTC; CDR3 protein: CASSVLRGHGYTF
CDR3 length: 14; V gene: TRBV29-1; clone size: .; J gene: TRBJ2-7; D gene: TRBD2; CDR3 DNA: TGCAGCGTCTCATCTTGGGCTAGCGGCTACGAGCAGTACTTC; CDR3 protein: CSVSSWASGYEQYF
CDR3 length: 17; V gene: TRBV5-4; clone size: .; J gene: TRBJ2-3; D gene: TRBD2; CDR3 DNA: TGTGCCAGCAATCTAGCGGCTAGCGGAGGCAGCACAGATACGCAGTATTTT; CDR3 protein: CASNLAASGGSTDTQYF
CDR3 length: 12; V gene: TRBV7-2; clone size: .; J gene: TRBJ1-5; D gene: .; CDR3 DNA: TGTGCCAGCAGCTTTACCACGCAGCCCCAGCATTTT; CDR3 protein: CASSFTTQPQHF
CDR3 length: 15; V gene: TRBV7-9; clone size: .; J gene: TRBJ2-1; D gene: TRBD2; CDR3 DNA: TGTGCCAGCAGCACGACTAGCGGGAGAGGGAATGAGCAGTTCTTC; CDR3 protein: CASSTTSGRGNEQFF
CDR3 length: 12; V gene: TRBV6-5; clone size: .; J gene: TRBJ2-1; D gene: .; CDR3 DNA: TGTGCCAGCAGCCCCACTAATGGGAGGTTGTTCTTC; CDR3 protein: CASSPTNGRLFF
CDR3 length: 12; V gene: TRBV6-5; clone size: .; J gene: TRBJ1-1; D gene: TRBD1; CDR3 DNA: TGTGCCAGCAGTCACAGGGGTACTGAAGCTTTCTTT; CDR3 protein: CASSHRGTEAFF
CDR3 length: 13; V gene: TRBV18; clone size: .; J gene: TRBJ1-2; D gene: .; CDR3 DNA: TGTGCCAGCTCACAACAGGGAAACTATGGCTACACCTTC; CDR3 protein: CASSQQGNYGYTF
CDR3 length: 14; V gene: TRBV7-6; clone size: .; J gene: TRBJ2-5; D gene: .; CDR3 DNA: TGTGCCAGCAGCTACCAGGCGGACCAAGAGACCCAGTACTTC; CDR3 protein: CASSYQADQETQYF
CDR3 length: 12; V gene: TRBV2; clone size: .; J gene: TRBJ1-2; D gene: TRBD1; CDR3 DNA: TGTGCCAGCGGACAGGGAGAATATGGCTACACCTTC; CDR3 protein: CASGQGEYGYTF
CDR3 length: 15; V gene: TRBV5-1; clone size: .; J gene: TRBJ1-1; D gene: TRBD1; CDR3 DNA: TGCGCCAGCAGCTTGGGAACAGGGGGCCCATTTGAAGCTTTCTTT; CDR3 protein: CASSLGTGGPFEAFF
CDR3 length: 13; V gene: TRBV28; clone size: once; J gene: TRBJ2-7; D gene: TRBD1; CDR3 DNA: TGTGCCAGCGGGGGCGGGACAGGCTACGAGCAGTACTTC; CDR3 protein: CASGGGTGYEQYF
CDR3 length: 16; V gene: TRBV5-1; clone size: .; J gene: TRBJ1-3; D gene: TRBD1; CDR3 DNA: TGCGCCAGCAGCTTGGGACAGGGGGCTGGTGGAAACACCATATATTTT; CDR3 protein: CASSLGQGAGGNTIYF
CDR3 length: 17; V gene: TRBV5-1; clone size: .; J gene: TRBJ2-3; D gene: TRBD2; CDR3 DNA: TGCGCCAGCAGCTGGACCCCAGCGGGAGTTCCCACAGATACGCAGTATTTT; CDR3 protein: CASSWTPAGVPTDTQYF
CDR3 length: 12; V gene: TRBV9; clone size: .; J gene: TRBJ2-3; D gene: .; CDR3 DNA: TGTGCCAGCAGCCCTAGAGGCGATACGCAGTATTTT; CDR3 protein: CASSPRGDTQYF
CDR3 length: 15; V gene: TRBV5-1; clone size: .; J gene: TRBJ1-1; D gene: TRBD1; CDR3 DNA: TGCGCCAGCAGCCCTCTCGACAGGGGTGCCACTGAAGCTTTCTTT; CDR3 protein: CASSPLDRGATEAFF
CDR3 length: 11; V gene: TRBV20-1; clone size: many; J gene: TRBJ1-1; D gene: .; CDR3 DNA: TGCAGTGCTAGAGGGAACACTGAAGCTTTCTTT; CDR3 protein: CSARGNTEAFF
CDR3 length: 15; V gene: TRBV7-9; clone size: .; J gene: TRBJ2-1; D gene: .; CDR3 DNA: TGTGCCAGCAGCCGCCTAGTCGGGTTTTTCGATGAGCAGTTCTTC; CDR3 protein: CASSRLVGFFDEQFF